This T cell receptor beta chain was sequenced during a study of spatial heterogeneity in lung cancer. Whole-study results and caveats: More often at tumor resection than at routine follow-up, ubiquitous expanded tumor TCRs were detected in the blood.

This clonotype has ten or more counts. Its antigen is unidentified. Time point defined: sample taken at primary tumor resection. No cell sorting; template was whole RNA from tumor, lung tissue or PBMC. V gave up 4 bases and J gave up 4 bases; unmatched junction bases: 5. The CDR3 runs to 14 residues. Germline V gene lookup returns CDR1 LGHNA and CDR2 YSLEER. TCR cDNA molecules each had a unique molecular identifier. TCRdb reprocessed the 5' RACE reads with MiXCR, giving one entry per CDR3 protein. Of approximately 40,000 distinct CDR3 sequences listed, approximately 13% are singletons. The sequence derives from a male donor with early-stage non-small cell lung cancer. The sample consisted of PBMCs, taken at surgery. This chain joins TRBV4-3 and TRBJ2-3, with 7 bases that match TRBD1. The DNA of the CDR3 is TGCGCCAGCAGCCTGACCGGGACAGCAGATACGCAGTATTTT. Translating it yields CASSLTGTADTQYF.